Each of the 14 T cell receptor beta chains below was sequenced from the same sample in a study of cytomegalovirus exposure and HLA in healthy donors. The PCR was carried out with 60 Vbeta primers and 13 Jbeta primers. The repertoire was sequenced with immunoSEQ multiplex PCR; TCRdb's copy has only in-frame clones and lacks some. The table lists about 150,000 clones, roughly four fifths of them singletons, with 5% to 6.5% in the top ten. What was sequenced was PBMCs. These receptor sequences come from a young man in good health and CMV-seropositive.

The rearrangement joins TRBV5-6 to TRBJ1-1, with no clear D. The V end lost 0 bases, the J end lost 7 bases, and 13 bases lay between the germline ends. The germline V gene encodes CDR1 SGHDT and CDR2 YYEEEE. This CDR3 is 14 amino acids long. The CDR3 DNA sequence: TGTGCCAGCAGCTTGGAGGACGGCGGGATTGAAGCTTTCTTT. Its translation: CASSLEDGGIEAFF.

This clone occurred once. The germline gene is not matched at one end of the junction; a read error may be the cause. The chain has TRBV2 and TRBJ2-6; TRBD1 aligns across 7 bases. CDR1 is SNHLY and CDR2 is FYNNEI in the germline V gene. This CDR3 spans 16 amino acids. The chain's CDR3 is CASSERGQAGANGLTF. CDR3 bases: TGTGCCAGCAGTGAGAGAGGACAGGCTGGGGCCAACGGCCTGACTTTC.

This chain uses TRBV7-2 with TRBJ2-4; D perhaps matches TRBD2 (5 bases). The germline V gene encodes CDR1 SGHTA and CDR2 FQGNSA. The ends were cut back, 3 bases at V and 0 bases at J, with 6 bases in the middle. The CDR3 extends over 14 amino acids. The CDR3 region has the DNA TGTGCCAGCAGCTTGGAGGTAGCCAAAAACATTCAGTACTTC. Its translation: CASSLEVAKNIQYF.

V is TRBV5-6 and J is TRBJ1-6; tentative D call: TRBD1 (5 bases). Germline CDR1 SGHDT, CDR2 YYEEEE. V was cut by 0 bases and J by 11 bases, with 21 bases left in between. This CDR3 is built from 17 residues. CDR3 region: CASSLAGGIRVGAPLHF. The CDR3 region has the DNA TGTGCCAGCAGCTTGGCGGGGGGGATCCGGGTCGGGGCACCCCTCCACTTT. Full variable domain (remainder filled in from reference TRBV5-6 and TRBJ1-6): DAGVTQSPTHLIKTRGQQVTLRCSPKSGHDTVSWYQQALGQGPQFIFQYYEEEERQRGNFPDRFSGHQFPNYSSELNVNALLLGDSALYLCASSLAGGIRVGAPLHFGNGTRLTVT.

This clone turned up a few times. The junction departs from the called germline gene at one end, perhaps through a read error. The rearrangement uses TRBV4-1 and TRBJ2-7, with TRBD2 matching over 8 bases. CDR3 length: 15 residues. Germline CDR1 is MGHRA and CDR2 is YSYEKL. DNA for the CDR3: TGTGCCAGCAGCCAATCAGCGGGAGACACCTACGAGCAGTACTTC. Protein sequence: CASSQSAGDTYEQYF.

With regard to this clone: Other DNA sequences in the same sample also yield this CDR3. V is TRBV10-1 and J is TRBJ2-1, with a possible D match to TRBD2 (7 bases). Trimming removed 0 bases at V and 10 bases at J, with 13 bases between. The CDR3 extends over 14 amino acids. The germline V gene has CDR1 WNHNN and CDR2 SYGVQD (reference sequence). The CDR3 protein is CASSESGRGGEQFF. In nucleotides, the CDR3 is TGCGCCAGCAGTGAGTCCGGCAGGGGAGGGGAGCAGTTCTTC.

V and J are TRBV5-4 and TRBJ2-1; D is possibly TRBD2 (5 bases). The CDR3 has 15 amino acids. Germline V lookup: CDR1 SGHNT, CDR2 YYREEE (reference sequence). V was shortened by 0 bases and J by 2 bases, with 9 bases between the two germline ends. CDR3 sequence: CASSLGGNTYNEQFF. DNA of the CDR3: TGTGCCAGCAGCTTGGGAGGGAATACCTACAATGAGCAGTTCTTC.

J is TRBJ1-2 and V is TRBV5-6, with 9 bases fitting TRBD1. Germline lookup yields CDR1 SGHDT and CDR2 YYEEEE. The CDR3 runs 15 residues. The trim removed 1 base at V and 6 bases at J, leaving 7 bases unmatched. This chain's CDR3 is CASSLWGQGPDGYTF. The CDR3 DNA reads as TGTGCCAGCAGCTTGTGGGGACAGGGACCGGATGGCTACACCTTC. The complete variable domain, with remaining parts taken from reference TRBV5-6 and TRBJ1-2, reads DAGVTQSPTHLIKTRGQQVTLRCSPKSGHDTVSWYQQALGQGPQFIFQYYEEEERQRGNFPDRFSGHQFPNYSSELNVNALLLGDSALYLCASSLWGQGPDGYTFGSGTRLTVV.

The chain couples TRBV25-1 to TRBJ2-5; 7 bases fit TRBD2. CDR3 length: 15 amino acids. Germline V gene data show CDR1 as MGHDK and CDR2 as SYGVNS. Trimming took 3 bases from V and 3 from J; bases not matched to a gene: 7. The CDR3 reads CASSDDRDYKETQYF. The CDR3 region has the DNA TGTGCCAGCAGTGATGACCGGGACTACAAAGAGACCCAGTACTTC.

The chain is built from TRBV4-1 and TRBJ1-2, with no clear D. The germline V gene encodes CDR1 MGHRA and CDR2 YSYEKL. This CDR3 contains 13 residues. Deletions cut 0 bases from V and 4 bases from J, with 6 bases between. CDR3 bases: TGCGCCAGCAGCCAAGACCCAGTCTATGGCTACACCTTC. Translating it yields CASSQDPVYGYTF.

The chain carries TRBV18 and TRBJ1-5; a possible D gene is TRBD1 (6 bases). Deletions cut 3 bases from V and 7 bases from J, with 16 bases between. The CDR3 runs to 15 residues. Germline V CDR1 and CDR2: KGHSH, LQKENI. The CDR3 loop is CASSPLAGEGQPQHF. DNA of the CDR3: TGTGCCAGCTCACCGCTGGCAGGGGAGGGCCAGCCCCAGCATTTT.

V usage is TRBV18 and J usage is TRBJ2-7, with 13 bases matching TRBD2. Germline CDR1 KGHSH, CDR2 LQKENI. The junction had 3 bases not matched to a gene; V was cut back by 4 bases and J by 6 bases. The CDR3 sequence is 14 residues long. In DNA form, the CDR3 reads TGTGCCAGCTCACTAGGACTAGCGGGAGTCGAGCAGTACTTC. It translates to CASSLGLAGVEQYF.

The count of this clone is one. V gene TRBV28 combines with J gene TRBJ2-1; no definite D call. Germline lookup yields CDR1 MDHEN and CDR2 SYDVKM. Trimming removed 2 bases at V and 7 bases at J, with 3 bases between. The CDR3 contains 11 residues. The CDR3 loop reads CASSLRNEQFF. CDR3 bases: TGTGCCAGCAGTTTACGGAATGAGCAGTTCTTC.

The rearrangement joins TRBV12-5 to TRBJ1-5; 12 bases line up with TRBD1. CDR3 length: 15 amino acids. Trimming removed 3 bases from V and 7 bases from J; junction bases left unmatched: 4. The V gene's germline CDR1 is LGHNT and CDR2 FRNRAP. The CDR3 is CASGFGTGGVQPQHF. CDR3 sequence (DNA): TGTGCTAGTGGTTTCGGGACAGGGGGCGTGCAGCCCCAGCATTTT.